These 20 T cell receptor beta chains were all obtained from the same sample, sequenced in a study of regulatory T cells in long-lasting Graves disease. Time point reported: persistent/refractory GD, antithyroid drugs over 5 years with positive TRAb. Extracted PBMC RNA gave rise to the TCR library. Arm-PCR of CDR3 regions and iRepertoire HTBI primers were used to build TCR beta libraries. TCRdb processed the multiplex PCR reads anew with MiXCR; each CDR3 protein has one entry. The table includes 300,000 to 500,000 distinct CDR3 sequences, 20% detected once. The material was peripheral blood mononuclear cells (PBMCs), obtained when the disease was refractory, from a patient treated with antithyroid drugs. The origin of the receptors is a female donor with Graves disease.

This chain links TRBV7-2 with TRBJ2-2; 7 nucleotides align to TRBD1. The CDR3 is 15 amino acids. Germline lookup yields CDR1 SGHTA and CDR2 FQGNSA. V lost 2 bases, J lost 5 bases, and 5 bases stayed unmatched. DNA for the CDR3: TGTGCCAGCAGCTTAACCGGGGACAGAACCGGGGAGCTGTTTTTT. Translation gives CASSLTGDRTGELFF.

V is TRBV5-1 and J is TRBJ1-1; D gene ambiguous. This CDR3 is built from 14 residues. The V end was cut by 2 bases, the J end by 2 bases, with 10 bases between. Germline loops: CDR1 SGHRS, CDR2 YFSETQ. The CDR3 DNA reads as TGCGCCAGCAGCTTCCCGGACCCAAACACTGAAGCTTTCTTT. Translating it yields CASSFPDPNTEAFF.

The chain has TRBV20-1 and TRBJ2-7, with 7 bases lining up with TRBD2. After removal of 6 bases from V and 3 bases from J, the junction contained 11 bases not matched to a gene. The CDR3 has 14 residues. Germline CDR1 and CDR2: DFQATT and SNEGSKA (reference sequence). The CDR3 DNA reads as TGCAGTGCCACCGGGCGGGAGTCTTACTACGAGCAGTACTTC. It specifies CSATGRESYYEQYF.

V usage is TRBV11-2 and J usage is TRBJ2-5; 8 nucleotides line up with TRBD2. Germline assignment: CDR1 SGHAT and CDR2 FQNNGV. CDR3 length equals 15 residues. V lost 1 base and J lost 5; bases outside the gene matches: 6. The chain's CDR3 is CASSLGRGGWETQYF. Written as DNA, the CDR3 is TGTGCCAGCAGCTTAGGACGCGGGGGGTGGGAGACCCAGTACTTC.

This clonotype was detected many times. The chain couples TRBV11-2 to TRBJ2-7; 15 bases agree with TRBD2. After removal of 4 bases from V and 6 bases from J, the junction contained 1 base not matched to a gene. Germline CDR1 reads SGHAT; CDR2 reads FQNNGV. The CDR3 length is 14 residues. The CDR3 DNA sequence: TGTGCCAGCAGCTCGGGACTAGCGGGAGGCGAGCAGTACTTC. It is translated as CASSSGLAGGEQYF.

This clonotype showed up just a few times. The chain links TRBV6-1 to TRBJ2-7; possible D gene TRBD1, 5 bases. The CDR3 runs 14 residues. V gave up 9 bases and J gave up 0 bases, with 15 bases separating them. Germline CDR1 MNHNS, CDR2 SASEGT. The CDR3 spells CARIKNRISYEQYF. CDR3 in DNA: TGTGCCAGGATCAAAAACAGGATCTCCTACGAGCAGTACTTC.

This chain connects TRBV20-1 to TRBJ2-7, with D perhaps assigned TRBD1 or TRBD2 (5 bases each). The CDR3 is made up of 12 amino acids. Deletions cut 3 bases from V and 4 bases from J, with 10 bases between. Germline lookup yields CDR1 DFQATT and CDR2 SNEGSKA (reference sequence). CDR3 bases: TGCAGTGCTAGGGTGGGGGAATACGAGCAGTACTTC. Translated, it gives CSARVGEYEQYF.

In this sample, this clonotype turned up many times. The chain employs TRBV28 and TRBJ2-7; 7 nucleotides agree with TRBD2. Trimming cost V 3 bases and J 6 bases; bases outside gene matches: 8. The CDR3 is 14 residues long. Per the germline V gene, CDR1 is MDHEN and CDR2 is SYDVKM. The CDR3 spells CASSFPGEGFEQYF. The CDR3 nucleotides read TGTGCCAGCAGTTTCCCGGGGGAGGGCTTCGAGCAGTACTTC.

This clonotype was observed many times. The rearrangement uses TRBV7-9 and TRBJ1-2; D might be TRBD1 (5 bases). Germline CDR1 SEHNR, CDR2 FQNEAQ (reference sequence). This CDR3 contains 13 residues. V was shortened by 5 bases and J by 1 base, with 8 bases between the two germline ends. DNA for the CDR3: TGTGCCAGCAGCCCACAGGATAACTATGGCTACACCTTC. It translates to CASSPQDNYGYTF.

V usage is TRBV30 and J usage is TRBJ2-6; the D gene could be TRBD1 or TRBD2 (5 bases each). V was clipped by 4 bases and J by 1 base, with 8 bases between them. Looked up from germline, CDR1 is GTSNPN and CDR2 is SVGIG (reference sequence). The CDR3 covers 14 residues. CDR3 in DNA: TGTGCCTGGAATGGGGGTTCTGGGGCCAACGTCCTGACTTTC. It encodes CAWNGGSGANVLTF.

In its sample, this clonotype was seen a few times. The chain employs TRBV9 and TRBJ2-7; no definite D call. The CDR3 totals 15 residues. Germline V CDR1 and CDR2: SGDLS, YYNGEE. The V end was cut by 0 bases, the J end by 0 bases, with 10 bases between. The CDR3 bases are TGTGCCAGCAGCGTAGCCCCACAGAGCTCCTACGAGCAGTACTTC. Translated: CASSVAPQSSYEQYF.

This clonotype was observed a few times. This rearrangement joins TRBV11-2 to TRBJ2-1; 7 bases align to TRBD1. Germline V gives CDR1 SGHAT, CDR2 FQNNGV. The ends lost 5 bases at V and 6 bases at J; junction bases unmatched: 7. The CDR3 is 14 amino acids. The CDR3, as DNA: TGTGCCAGCAGCCGGATCGACAGGGCCAATGAGCAGTTCTTC. Residues: CASSRIDRANEQFF.

The V gene is TRBV20-1, the J gene TRBJ2-3, with unresolved D. Germline values: CDR1 DFQATT, CDR2 SNEGSKA (reference sequence). V shed 0 bases and J shed 0 bases, with 7 bases lying between them. CDR3 size: 14 residues. The chain's CDR3 is CSARDGLSTDTQYF. The CDR3 DNA reads as TGCAGTGCTAGAGACGGCCTGAGCACAGATACGCAGTATTTT.

DNA for the CDR3: TGTGCCAGCAGCTTAACGATCTACAATGAGCAGTTCTTC. Amino acids: CASSLTIYNEQFF. V is TRBV11-2 and J is TRBJ2-1; D is undetermined. The CDR3 sequence is 13 residues long. Germline-derived CDR1 and CDR2 are SGHAT and FQNNGV. Trimming took 2 bases from V and 3 from J, leaving 5 bases between them.

With respect to this clonotype: The junction shows a germline mismatch at one end, possibly a read error. The genes are TRBV11-2 and TRBJ1-1; the D gene is possibly TRBD1 (5 bases). Germline V gene data show CDR1 as SGHAT and CDR2 as FQNNGV. CDR3 length: 16 residues. The CDR3 sequence: CASSLVMGVRNAEAFF. The CDR3 coding sequence is TGTGCCAGCAGCTTAGTTATGGGGGTGCGAAACGCTGAAGCTTTCTTC.

This clonotype was detected only a few times. The chain couples TRBV20-1 to TRBJ1-2, with D tentatively TRBD1 (6 bases). Trimming stripped 3 bases from V and 6 bases from J, with 17 bases between. CDR3 length: 14 amino acids. Germline V gives CDR1 DFQATT, CDR2 SNEGSKA (reference sequence). CDR3 coding DNA: TGCAGTGCTAGTGGGGGGGGCGCCCGTAATGGCTACACCTTC. As protein: CSASGGGARNGYTF.

In its sample, this clonotype was seen many times. The V gene is TRBV3-1, the J gene TRBJ2-7; D unresolved. Germline V lookup: CDR1 LGHDT, CDR2 YNNKEL (reference sequence). Trimming cost V 2 bases and J 2 bases, with 4 bases left between them. CDR3 size: 12 residues. The CDR3 sequence: CASSQRAYEQYF. The CDR3 DNA sequence: TGTGCCAGCAGCCAACGAGCCTACGAGCAGTACTTC.

This rearrangement joins TRBV5-1 to TRBJ2-6; 8 bases match TRBD1. Germline V gene lookup returns CDR1 SGHRS and CDR2 YFSETQ. V lost 4 bases, J lost 0 bases, and 9 bases stayed unmatched. CDR3 length: 18 amino acids. DNA for the CDR3: TGCGCCAGCAGCGAATGGACAGGGATGCTCTCTGGGGCCAACGTCCTGACTTTC. Protein product: CASSEWTGMLSGANVLTF.

In its sample, this clonotype was seen many times. The chain couples TRBV3-1 to TRBJ1-4, with D uncertain. The V end was cut by 0 bases, the J end by 6 bases, with 11 bases between. This CDR3 is 15 amino acids long. Germline CDR1 and CDR2: LGHDT and YNNKEL (reference sequence). The CDR3 nucleotides are TGTGCCAGCAGCCAAGATGGCGGAGGCTATGAAAAACTGTTTTTT. Translation: CASSQDGGGYEKLFF.

The rearrangement uses TRBV19 and TRBJ1-5, with 8 positions matching TRBD1. Germline CDR1 and CDR2: LNHDA and SQIVND (reference sequence). The CDR3 length is 13 residues. Losses at the gene ends were 5 bases for V and 7 bases for J; bases not matched to a gene: 4. The DNA for the CDR3 is TGTGCCAGTAGTGGACAGGGCAGCCAGCCCCAGCATTTT. Translation gives CASSGQGSQPQHF.